This T cell receptor (beta chain) is drawn from a study of siplizumab effects on memory and regulatory T cells. Study-level results: Poor capture below about 10^-5 frequency left most alloreactive clones unmapped to unstimulated subsets. The study found that siplizumab significantly reduced alloreactive sequences traceable to unstimulated CD4+ memory cells.

Sequencing of each sample assayed some 10^5 TCR templates. Measured with immunoSEQ multiplex PCR; TCRdb has only the in-frame clones, and not every one. The sample yields 75,000 to 100,000 clones, around 94% seen once. In the case of this clone: Its antigen is unknown.

V was clipped by 4 bases and J by 1 base, with 11 bases between them. Germline V gene data show CDR1 as SGHRS and CDR2 as YFSETQ. The CDR3 is 14 amino acids. The source material was non-Treg CD4+ T cells sorted from blood. The sequence came from a human donor in good health. V usage is TRBV5-1 and J usage is TRBJ1-1; no reliable D call. The CDR3 sequence: CASSRSDSNTEAFF. The CDR3 bases are TGCGCCAGCAGCCGAAGTGACTCGAACACTGAAGCTTTCTTT.